A single sample is the source of the 6 T cell receptor beta chains below, sequenced in a study of PD-1 blockade in classical Hodgkin lymphoma. Specified time point: cycle 4 day 1 (C4D1), after about 6 weeks of nivolumab. Each of the patients experienced relapse following autologous stem cell transplantation, and their brentuximab vedotin exposure differed. PBMCs, once thawed, yielded CD8+ T cells isolated by magnetic negative selection. Assay: immunoSEQ multiplex PCR; the TCRdb copy retains only in-frame clones and omits some. The table lists roughly 2,700 clones, around 75% of them singletons. The starting material was CD8+ T cells from blood, obtained before the fourth cycle of nivolumab. The receptor set was obtained from a human donor with classical Hodgkin lymphoma.

The chain joins TRBV4-3 to TRBJ1-5; perhaps TRBD1 as D (5 bases). This CDR3 has 16 amino acids. Between the trimmed V and J ends, which lost 0 bases and 7 bases, there was a span of 16 bases. Germline values: CDR1 LGHNA, CDR2 YSLEER. The CDR3 DNA is TGCGCCAGCAGCCAAGAGAGGGGCAGGGTTAACCAGCCCCAGCATTTT. Translating it yields CASSQERGRVNQPQHF.

This chain connects TRBV7-2 to TRBJ2-2; D may match TRBD1 or TRBD2 (5 bases each). The ends were cut back, 2 bases at V and 6 bases at J, with 10 bases in the middle. The CDR3 totals 14 residues. Germline CDR1 reads SGHTA; CDR2 reads FQGNSA. The DNA of the CDR3 is TGTGCCAGCAGCTTACGTGGGGGTCCCGGGGAGCTGTTTTTT. This sequence encodes CASSLRGGPGELFF.

The rearrangement joins TRBV6-4 to TRBJ2-1, with D possibly being TRBD2 (7 bases). The CDR3 consists of 15 residues. V was shortened by 3 bases and J by 5 bases, with 14 bases between the two germline ends. CDR1 and CDR2 (germline): MRHNA, SNTAGT. Here the CDR3 DNA reads TGTGCCAGCAGTGAGGAGGGGGGGCCGAACAATGAGCAGTTCTTC. Protein: CASSEEGGPNNEQFF.

V gene TRBV6-6 combines with J gene TRBJ2-3; tentative D call: TRBD2 (7 bases). V lost 5 bases, J lost 5 bases, and 17 bases lay in between. This CDR3 is built from 15 residues. Germline assignment: CDR1 MNHNY and CDR2 SVGAGI (reference sequence). CDR3 loop: CASSATGGPQDTQYF. The CDR3 region has the DNA TGTGCCAGCAGTGCCACGGGGGGCCCTCAAGATACGCAGTATTTT.

This clone appeared a few times. The genes are TRBV28 and TRBJ2-6; 11 nucleotides agree with TRBD1. Germline trimming cut 0 bases from V and 0 bases from J; bases unmatched to any gene: 1. Germline lookup yields CDR1 MDHEN and CDR2 SYDVKM. The CDR3 has 18 residues. This CDR3 reads CASSLWGTGGSGANVLTF. CDR3 coding DNA: TGTGCCAGCAGTTTATGGGGGACAGGGGGCTCTGGGGCCAACGTCCTGACTTTC.

The chain combines TRBV12-5 with TRBJ2-1, with D hard to call. V was clipped by 3 bases and J by 6 bases, with 3 bases between them. The CDR3 loop spans 11 amino acids. Germline-derived CDR1 and CDR2 are LGHNT and FRNRAP. The CDR3 loop is CASGLGNEQFF. The CDR3 coding sequence is TGTGCTAGTGGTTTAGGCAATGAGCAGTTCTTC.